Described below is a single T cell receptor (beta chain) sequence and its context. This clone was seen a single time. It has no known antigen specificity. No quality values exist for individual bases; no much larger clone is one base distant. CDR3 length: 17 amino acids, cysteine to phenylalanine. Only the CDR3 DNA is retained, 51 bases long and in frame from the first base. Between the V and J ends, shortened by 0 bases and 4 bases respectively, the junction contains 17 bases. As encoded in the germline V gene, CDR1 is SGDLS while CDR2 is YYNGEE. Another Seattle source contributed samples from volunteer blood donors who had recovered from COVID-19. Collaborating institutions collected whole blood in K2EDTA tubes following their own protocols. For TCRbeta analysis, collaborator samples were shipped as frozen whole blood, as isolated PBMCs, or as DNA extracted from either sample type. The immunoSEQ Assay, a bias-controlled multiplex PCR, was used to amplify TCRbeta CDR3 regions from genomic DNA. In the source study's methods: Nucleated cell counts per sample were estimated from amplification of reference gene primers within the assay. To quantify the absolute abundance of each unique TCRbeta CDR3 rearrangement, sequence reads were collapsed and filtered. For each sample, productive Simpson clonality was calculated as the square root of Simpson's diversity index over productive rearrangements. As stored in TCRdb, this immuneACCESS dataset retains in-frame rearrangements with V and J assigned. A fraction of the clones does not appear; measured against another copy, unresolved V genes explain less than half of the discrepancy, and the remainder lacks a known reason. V, J and clone size were drawn from that table, and D and trimming were deduced from the DNA. This sample has around 250,000 clones in its table, and nearly 90% of those were observed once. 4% to 5% of the sample is held by the ten biggest clonotypes.

The data were taken from a study of blood T cell repertoires in COVID-19 (dated by TCRdb to the early 2020s). Turning to the overall study: Samples covering the acute and convalescent phases of COVID-19 were provided by collaborators in the United States, Italy and Spain. The repertoires were released in a freely available public database meant as a resource for research on the immune response to SARS-CoV-2. Where available, HLA class I and class II types were obtained from metadata supplied by the sample provider rather than from assay-based typing. The samples were drawn from two sources: the first 160 participants of the ongoing ImmuneRACE study, and over 1,000 subjects contributed by 6 global collaborators. A de-identified subject ID, COVID-19 status, age in years and sex were almost always included in the sample metadata. The dataset comprised deeply sampled blood TCRbeta repertoires from subjects exposed to, actively infected with, or recovered from COVID-19. The prospective study material was composed of cDNA or gDNA derived from T cells, B-cell-depleted T cells, or PBMCs. Study-wide findings and limitations: Clinical and demographic metadata were provided uncurated, with the amount varying by source and participant.

Sequencing input: peripheral blood. This sequence was found in a middle-aged woman who had recovered from COVID-19. The receptor chain draws on TRBV9 and TRBJ2-1, and the D gene may be TRBD2, 6 bases matching. The nucleotide sequence is given as TGTGCCAGCAGCGTAGAATCGGGAGTTCAGGCTTACAATGAGCAGTTCTTC. It translates as CASSVESGVQAYNEQFF.